A selection of T cell receptor beta chains follows, all from one sample in a study of regulatory T cells in long-lasting Graves disease. TCRdb re-called the multiplex PCR reads through MiXCR, storing one row per CDR3 protein. The sample consists of 250,000 to 300,000 distinct CDR3 sequences, 22% of them appearing once. Sequenced here: peripheral blood mononuclear cells (PBMCs), sampled when the disease was refractory, from a patient treated with antithyroid drugs. These receptors were obtained from a female donor with Graves disease. The CDR3 runs from the conserved cysteine through the conserved F or W. A D gene is named only where the DNA matches it firmly. The size field is filled for only some rows; it gives once, few, many or a size class.

TRBJ2-7 TRBV2 many TRBD2 TGTGCCAGCAGCTTAGCGGGAGGGGGATACGAGCAGTACTTC CASSLAGGGYEQYF
TRBJ2-2 TRBV6-5 . . TGTGCCAGCAGTTCCGCCGGGACCGCGAACGGGAACACCGGGGAGCTGTTTTTT CASSSAGTANGNTGELFF
TRBJ1-6 TRBV7-2 . . TGTGCCAGCAGCGAATATGGAGATTCGGCATCACCCCTCCACTTT CASSEYGDSASPLHF
TRBJ1-1 TRBV20-1 . . TGCAGTGCTAGAGAGGTGGGTCGGGCAGAAGCTTTCTTT CSAREVGRAEAFF
TRBJ1-2 TRBV6-2/TRBV6-3 . . TGTGCCAGCAGTCGCCGGGACGGAGACTATGGCTACACCTTC CASSRRDGDYGYTF
TRBJ1-4 TRBV7-9 . . TGTGCCAGCAGCTTATCGGAGATTAATGAAAAACTGTTTTTT CASSLSEINEKLFF
TRBJ2-3 TRBV29-1 . TRBD2 TGCAGCGTTGAAGTTTTAGCGGGAGCTATTGCAGATACGCAGTATTTT CSVEVLAGAIADTQYF
TRBJ2-7 TRBV6-5 few . TGTGCCAGCAGTTACGCCAGGGCCTACGAGCAGTACTTC CASSYARAYEQYF
TRBJ2-4 TRBV29-1 few . TGCAGCGTTAGCCCACTAGAGACGAAAAACATTCAGTACTTC CSVSPLETKNIQYF
TRBJ2-7 TRBV11-2 few . TGTGCCAGCAGCTCACGACAGGCTTCCTACGAGCAGTACTTC CASSSRQASYEQYF
TRBJ2-3 TRBV19 . TRBD2 TGTGCCAGTAGTACCAGGACTAGTCTTAGCACAGATACGCAGTATTTT CASSTRTSLSTDTQYF
TRBJ1-3 TRBV2 many . TGTGCCAGCAGCGTCCCGGACGGGAAAACTGGAAACACCATATATTTT CASSVPDGKTGNTIYF
TRBJ2-7 TRBV7-2 few . TGTGCCAGCAGCCGCCCAGGGGGGCGGGAGTACTTC CASSRPGGREYF
TRBJ1-5 TRBV20-1 once . TGCAGTGCTGAGCGCCCGGGGGCGGCGGGGACCCAGCATTTT CSAERPGAAGTQHF
TRBJ2-4 TRBV28 many . TGTGCCAGCAGTTTATGGGCGGGACAGATAGCCAAAAACATTCAGTACTTC CASSLWAGQIAKNIQYF
TRBJ1-2 TRBV20-1 many . TGCAGTGCTATAGAAGGATGGGACTATGGCTACACCTTC CSAIEGWDYGYTF
TRBJ2-3 TRBV28 . TRBD1 TGTGCCAGCCGGGGACAGCGCGTTCGTACGCAGTATTTT CASRGQRVRTQYF
TRBJ2-7 TRBV4-1 few TRBD1 TGCGCCAGCAGCCAAGCCTCAATGACAGGGGGGGACGAGCAGTACTTC CASSQASMTGGDEQYF
TRBJ1-4 TRBV11-2 . TRBD1 TGTGCCAGCAGCCAAGGGACAGGTTCTAATGAAAAACTGTTTTTT CASSQGTGSNEKLFF
TRBJ2-5 TRBV6-1 . . TGTGCCAGCATTCCCCAGGAGGAGACCCAGTACTTC CASIPQEETQYF
TRBJ1-5 TRBV2 many . TGTGCCAGCAGTGCGACAGATCAGCCCCAGCATTTT CASSATDQPQHF
TRBJ2-3 TRBV30 once TRBD2 TGTGCCTGGAGTGGGGGAGCGGGAGAGGCAGATACGCAGTATTTT CAWSGGAGEADTQYF
TRBJ1-6 TRBV6-4 . . TGTGCCAGCAGTGGTCCGGGCCACCGAGAAGATTCACCCCTCCACTTT CASSGPGHREDSPLHF
TRBJ2-1 TRBV3-1 once TRBD2 TGTGCCAGCAGCCAAGACCTAGCGGGAGGGTCCCAGTTCTTC CASSQDLAGGSQFF
TRBJ1-2 TRBV13 few . TGTGCCAGCAGCTTAGTCCGGGGTTGGGGCTACACCTTC CASSLVRGWGYTF
TRBJ2-7 TRBV6-1 many . TGTGCCAGCAGTGATGGACTGGTTCCCCACGAGCAGTACTTC CASSDGLVPHEQYF
TRBJ2-1 TRBV28 . . TGTGCCAGCAGTACCCAGCCCAATGAGCAGTTCTTC CASSTQPNEQFF
TRBJ1-1 TRBV10-2 few . TGCGCCAGCAGACACTTCAGGGGTCTAGGCACTGAAGCTTTCTTT CASRHFRGLGTEAFF
TRBJ2-5 TRBV9 few TRBD2 TGTGCCAGCAGCCCCCCGAGCGGGAGCTCGGGAGAGACCCAGTACTTC CASSPPSGSSGETQYF
TRBJ2-3 TRBV27 few TRBD2 TGTGCCAGCACTAGCGGGAGGAGCAGAGATACGCAGTATTTT CASTSGRSRDTQYF
TRBJ2-1 TRBV9 . TRBD2 TGTGCCAGCAGTCCGGGACACGGGCGGGGGGAGTCCGACTACAATGAGCAGTTCTTC CASSPGHGRGESDYNEQFF
TRBJ2-5 TRBV12-3/TRBV12-4 many . TGTGCCAGCAGCTCAGGAGTGATTATCGGACAAAACCAAGAGACCCAGTACTTC CASSSGVIIGQNQETQYF
TRBJ1-1 TRBV28 many . TGTGCCAGCAATCAACAGGGCTGGAGCACTGAAGCTTTCTTT CASNQQGWSTEAFF
TRBJ2-7 TRBV10-1 . TRBD1 TGCGCCAGCAGTGATTCGGGACAGGTCTACTCCTACGAGCAGTACTTC CASSDSGQVYSYEQYF
TRBJ2-7 TRBV15 . . TGTGCCACCAGCCCCCGGGTCTCCAGGAGCTCCTACGGGCAGTACTTC CATSPRVSRSSYGQYF
TRBJ2-1 TRBV2 . . TGTGCCAGCAGTCGTGGCGAGAACTCCTACAATGAGCAGTTCTTC CASSRGENSYNEQFF
TRBJ2-2 TRBV6-1 few TRBD1 TGTGCCAGCAGTGTCGACAGGGGTCGAACCGGGGAGCTGTTTTTT CASSVDRGRTGELFF
TRBJ2-4 TRBV20-1 many . TGCAGTGCTAGGGGGGACCAGAAAAACATTCAGTACTTC CSARGDQKNIQYF
TRBJ1-1 TRBV19 . . TGTGCCAGTAGTATAGCTGAAGCGAACACTGTAGCTTTCTTT CASSIAEANTVAFF
TRBJ2-5 TRBV27 many . TGTGCCAGCACTCCACAAGAGACCCAGTACTTC CASTPQETQYF
TRBJ1-5 TRBV20-1 . . TGCAGTGCGAGCGGCGGGACTGGGGATCAGCCCCAGCATTTT CSASGGTGDQPQHF
TRBJ2-7 TRBV3-1 few . TGTGCCAGCAGCCCGAGGAACAGGGACGAGCAGTACTTC CASSPRNRDEQYF
TRBJ2-7 TRBV7-9 . TRBD1 TGTGCCAGCAGCTTGACAGGGGGCCAGGACGAGCAGTACTTC CASSLTGGQDEQYF
TRBJ2-7 TRBV20-1 . . TGCAGTGCTAGAAGCCCAGGGCGGAGCGAGCAGTACTTC CSARSPGRSEQYF
TRBJ1-2 TRBV7-2 many . TGTGCCAGCAGCTTACATGGGAGTTCTAACTATGGCTACACCTTC CASSLHGSSNYGYTF
TRBJ2-5 TRBV18 few . TGTGCCAGCTCACCACAAAGTTCCGGGACAACTCTGGGAGAGACCCAGTACTTC CASSPQSSGTTLGETQYF
TRBJ2-5 TRBV20-1 . . TGCAGTGCTGCACCCCCGCCGGGACAAGAGACCCAGTACTTC CSAAPPPGQETQYF
TRBJ2-4 TRBV3-1 many . TGTGCCAGCAGCCAAGGAGCAGGGGAATTAAGAAACATTCAGTACTTC CASSQGAGELRNIQYF
TRBJ1-2 TRBV30 many TRBD1 TGTGCCTGGAGGGATGACAGGGTTGGTAACGGCTACACCTTC CAWRDDRVGNGYTF
TRBJ1-4 TRBV12-3/TRBV12-4 many . TGTGCCAGCAGTTTAGGGCCAGCAACTAATGAAAAACTGTTTTTT CASSLGPATNEKLFF
TRBJ2-7 TRBV20-1 . TRBD2 TGCAGTGCCGTAGCGGGAGGCACCTCCTACGAGCAGTACTTC CSAVAGGTSYEQYF
TRBJ2-7 TRBV29-1 . . TGCAGCGTACGGTGGGCAGGAGACTACGAGCAGTACTTC CSVRWAGDYEQYF
TRBJ1-6 TRBV7-2 many TRBD1 TGCGCCAGCAGCCCCTCAGGACAGGGTACGGCACCCCTCCACTTT CASSPSGQGTAPLHF